A selection of T cell receptor beta chains follows, all from one sample in a study of cytomegalovirus exposure and HLA in healthy donors. Libraries were prepared by immunoSEQ multiplex PCR; TCRdb keeps only in-frame clonotypes and omits some of them. In the table there are about 140,000 clones, almost 85% of which are singletons. The specimen sequenced was PBMCs. The receptors were sampled from a woman younger than 45 in good health and CMV-seronegative. CDR3s include the opening cysteine and the closing phenylalanine or tryptophan. D genes are given only for firm matches. Only part of the rows carry a size: once, few, many, or a class if the clone is expanded.

D,J,size,V,CDR3,DNA
NA,TRBJ2-7,NA,TRBV7-9,CASSLVPWSPYEQYF,TGTGCCAGCAGCTTAGTTCCGTGGAGCCCCTACGAGCAGTACTTC
NA,TRBJ2-5,NA,TRBV6-1,CASSSREETQYF,TGTGCCAGCAGTTCGAGGGAAGAGACCCAGTACTTC
TRBD1,TRBJ2-1,NA,TRBV29-1,CSVEGPTDRGSYNEQFF,TGCAGCGTTGAAGGGCCTACTGACAGGGGGTCCTACAATGAGCAGTTCTTC
TRBD2,TRBJ2-3,once,TRBV7-6,CASSSGNSAGGPGTDTQYF,TGTGCCAGCAGCAGCGGCAATTCAGCGGGGGGGCCCGGCACAGATACGCAGTATTTT
TRBD1,TRBJ2-1,NA,TRBV9,CASSVDTGTGFNEQFF,TGTGCCAGCAGCGTAGACACCGGGACAGGGTTCAATGAGCAGTTCTTC
NA,TRBJ2-5,NA,TRBV5-4,CASSRISGETQYF,TGTGCCAGCAGCCGAATCTCGGGAGAGACCCAGTACTTC
NA,TRBJ1-2,once,TRBV4-3,CASSLTLTSIVYGYTF,TGCGCCAGCAGCCTTACTTTGACTTCGATTGTTTATGGCTACACCTTC
TRBD2,TRBJ2-5,NA,TRBV11-2,CASSLMTSGVETQYF,TGTGCCAGCAGCTTAATGACTAGCGGGGTAGAGACCCAGTACTTC
NA,TRBJ2-6,NA,TRBV5-6,CASSLTRDSGANVLTF,TGTGCCAGCAGCCTGACACGCGACTCTGGGGCCAACGTCCTGACTTTC
TRBD1,TRBJ2-5,NA,TRBV4-1,CASSQEGDRQETQYF,TGCGCCAGCAGCCAAGAAGGGGACAGGCAAGAGACCCAGTACTTC
TRBD2,TRBJ2-3,NA,TRBV19,CASSIEWEGLTDTQYF,TGTGCCAGTAGTATTGAATGGGAGGGGCTCACAGATACGCAGTATTTT
NA,TRBJ2-7,NA,TRBV2,CASSAGYEQYF,TGTGCCAGCAGTGCGGGATACGAGCAGTACTTC
TRBD2,TRBJ2-3,NA,TRBV10-3,CAISESVASGGTDTQYF,TGTGCCATCAGTGAGTCGGTGGCTAGCGGGGGCACAGATACGCAGTATTTT
TRBD1,TRBJ1-2,NA,TRBV27,CASSTTGQAIRGYTF,TGTGCCAGCAGTACCACAGGACAGGCAATCCGTGGCTACACCTTC
TRBD1,TRBJ2-1,few,TRBV5-8,CASSLPGQGYNEQFF,TGTGCCAGCAGTTTACCGGGACAGGGGTACAATGAGCAGTTCTTC
NA,TRBJ2-5,NA,TRBV29-1,CSVAWGEETQYF,TGCAGCGTTGCTTGGGGCGAAGAGACCCAGTACTTC
TRBD1,TRBJ1-4,once,TRBV5-1,CASSREGQGTFEKLFF,TGCGCCAGCAGCCGTGAGGGACAGGGGACTTTTGAAAAACTGTTTTTT
NA,TRBJ1-2,NA,TRBV11-2,CASSLSFGSPNYGYTF,TGTGCCAGCAGCTTATCTTTCGGGAGCCCTAACTATGGCTACACCTTC
NA,TRBJ1-4,NA,TRBV2,CASSEGAWNEKLFF,TGTGCCAGCAGTGAGGGCGCTTGGAATGAAAAACTGTTTTTT
NA,TRBJ2-1,few,TRBV5-6,CASSWWTVDNEQFF,TGTGCCAGCAGCTGGTGGACAGTCGACAATGAGCAGTTCTTC
NA,TRBJ1-1,NA,TRBV5-4,CASSSLGGRRNTEAFF,TGTGCCAGCAGCTCCCTGGGGGGGAGAAGGAACACTGAAGCTTTCTTT
NA,TRBJ1-1,few,TRBV4-1,CASSQGEAAEAFF,TGCGCCAGCAGCCAAGGTGAGGCAGCTGAAGCTTTCTTT
NA,TRBJ2-7,NA,TRBV11-1,CASSLAAFSYEQYF,TGTGCCAGCAGCTTAGCCGCGTTCTCCTACGAGCAGTACTTC
TRBD1,TRBJ2-7,NA,TRBV5-1,CASGTVDTYEQYF,TGCGCCAGCGGGACAGTGGACACCTACGAGCAGTACTTC
TRBD1,TRBJ1-1,few,TRBV19,CASSIGQGAVTEAFF,TGTGCCAGTAGTATTGGACAGGGGGCGGTCACTGAAGCTTTCTTT
TRBD2,TRBJ2-7,NA,TRBV7-9,CASSLEAGVPYEQYF,TGTGCCAGCAGCTTAGAAGCGGGGGTACCCTACGAGCAGTACTTC
NA,TRBJ2-1,NA,TRBV28,CASSRGTAYNEQFF,TGTGCCAGCAGTCGGGGGACAGCGTACAATGAGCAGTTCTTC
NA,TRBJ2-6,NA,TRBV10-3,CAISESGVSGANVLTF,TGTGCCATCAGTGAGTCAGGGGTCTCTGGGGCCAACGTCCTGACTTTC
NA,TRBJ2-2,NA,TRBV5-4,CASTTGISNTGELFF,TGTGCCAGCACCACGGGGATCTCGAACACCGGGGAGCTGTTTTTT
NA,TRBJ2-3,NA,TRBV29-1,CSVEEQAGTDTQYF,TGCAGCGTTGAGGAGCAGGCGGGGACAGATACGCAGTATTTT
NA,TRBJ2-5,NA,TRBV5-1,CASSWGVRKVETQYF,TGCGCCAGCAGCTGGGGAGTAAGAAAGGTAGAGACCCAGTACTTC
NA,TRBJ2-4,NA,TRBV11-2,CASSLDGPKRGYF,TGTGCCAGCAGCTTAGATGGCCCAAAAAGGGGGTACTTC
NA,TRBJ1-2,NA,TRBV7-9,CASSFLYGYTF,TGTGCCAGCAGCTTCCTCTATGGCTACACCTTC
TRBD1,TRBJ1-2,NA,TRBV5-1,CASSLERPGQGAYGYTF,TGCGCCAGCAGCCTCGAGCGACCGGGACAGGGGGCGTATGGCTACACCTTC
NA,TRBJ2-1,NA,TRBV14,CASSHGQWIGEQFF,TGTGCCAGCAGCCACGGACAGTGGATCGGTGAGCAGTTCTTC
NA,TRBJ1-6,NA,TRBV2,CASSVAGSSYNSPLHF,TGTGCCAGCAGTGTGGCCGGGAGCTCCTATAATTCACCCCTCCACTTT
NA,TRBJ1-2,NA,TRBV6-5,CASSYSQINYGYTF,TGTGCCAGCAGTTACTCCCAGATTAACTATGGCTACACCTTC
TRBD1,TRBJ1-2,NA,TRBV29-1,CSVVTGTGGGYGYTF,TGCAGCGTTGTCACCGGGACAGGGGGCGGTTATGGCTACACCTTC
NA,TRBJ1-6,once,TRBV19,CASSIRSGNNSPLHF,TGTGCCAGTAGTATCCGATCGGGTAATAATTCACCCCTCCACTTT
NA,TRBJ1-6,NA,TRBV21-1,CASSLANNSPLHF,TGTGCCAGCAGCCTAGCGAATAATTCACCCCTCCACTTT
TRBD1,TRBJ1-5,NA,TRBV6-1,CASYGQGAQPQHF,TGTGCCAGCTACGGACAGGGAGCTCAGCCCCAGCATTTT
NA,TRBJ1-1,once,TRBV5-6,CASSLPNRGYGNTEAFF,TGTGCCAGCAGCTTGCCTAATCGGGGTTACGGGAACACTGAAGCTTTCTTT
TRBD2,TRBJ2-3,NA,TRBV28,CASSQSGGPDTQYF,TGTGCCAGCAGCCAGAGCGGGGGGCCAGATACGCAGTATTTT
TRBD1,TRBJ1-1,NA,TRBV18,CASSPYSPQGAGNTEAFF,TGTGCCAGCTCACCATATTCCCCTCAGGGGGCGGGGAACACTGAAGCTTTCTTT
NA,TRBJ1-2,NA,TRBV30,CAWSADSTGFGYTF,TGTGCCTGGAGTGCCGACTCCACAGGGTTTGGCTACACCTTC
NA,TRBJ2-7,NA,TRBV2,CASRLPAGRSYEQYF,TGTGCCAGCAGACTCCCTGCGGGTCGCTCCTACGAGCAGTACTTC